There are many counts of the clone carrying this TCR beta chain. What it binds is unknown. RNA transcripts were the template for amplifying TCR beta CDR3 regions. An initial round of RT-PCR targeting the TCR CDR3 relied on the HTBI primer set. TCRdb recomputed calls from the multiplex PCR reads with MiXCR, one row per CDR3 protein. The data hold around 760,000 distinct CDR3 sequences, with around a third observed a single time. Looked up from germline, CDR1 is SGHAT and CDR2 is FQNNGV. V shed 6 bases, J shed 5 bases, and the junction held 4 bases outside the gene matches. The CDR3 runs to 13 residues. The data are from a study of T cells in Graves' hyperthyroidism and ophthalmopathy. With a duration under 2 months, the hyperthyroidism was newly diagnosed in patients aged 18 to 65. Uncontrolled infection, other autoimmune disease, pregnancy or lactation led to exclusion. General study points: Among clonotypes expanded in thyroid above 0.001, most were also found in blood.

The sample consisted of blood. The V call is TRBV11-2, the J call TRBJ1-5; 7 positions agree with TRBD1. The origin of this receptor is a woman in her 40s with Graves' hyperthyroidism. The CDR3 region has the DNA TGTGCCAGCAGTCGGGACAGCTATCAGCCCCAGCATTTT. Protein product: CASSRDSYQPQHF.